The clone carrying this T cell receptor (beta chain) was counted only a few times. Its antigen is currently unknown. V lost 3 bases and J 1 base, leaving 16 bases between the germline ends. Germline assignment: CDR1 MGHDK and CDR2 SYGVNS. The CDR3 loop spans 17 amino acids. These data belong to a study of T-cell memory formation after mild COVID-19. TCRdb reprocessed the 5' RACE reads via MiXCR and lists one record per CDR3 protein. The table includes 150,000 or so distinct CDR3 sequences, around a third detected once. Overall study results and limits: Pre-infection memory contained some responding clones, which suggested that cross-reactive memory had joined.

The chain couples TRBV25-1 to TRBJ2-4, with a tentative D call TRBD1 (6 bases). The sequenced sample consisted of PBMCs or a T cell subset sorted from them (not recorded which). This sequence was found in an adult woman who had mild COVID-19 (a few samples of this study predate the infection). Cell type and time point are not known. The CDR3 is CASSEAIPDSAKNIQYF. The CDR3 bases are TGTGCCAGCAGTGAGGCCATCCCGGACAGCGCCAAAAACATTCAGTACTTC.